Listed below are T cell receptor beta chains from one sample, sequenced in a study of a mutant IDH1 vaccine in newly diagnosed glioma. Libraries were prepared by immunoSEQ multiplex PCR; TCRdb keeps only in-frame clonotypes and omits some of them. Of around 64,000 clones listed, around 88% were seen once; the top ten hold 4.6%. Source: peripheral blood mononuclear cells (PBMCs), taken from a glioma patient treated with radiotherapy, temozolomide or both. The receptor set was obtained from a woman aged 18-29 years with glioma. Some clones in this sample may be carry-over from other donors' samples. Each CDR3 is given with its conserved first and last residue. D genes are given only for firm matches. Some rows have no size entry. The others give once, few or many, or a class for an expanded clone.

D	V	J	size	DNA	CDR3
NA	TRBV19	TRBJ1-2	NA	TGTGCCAGTAGTTCCGGGGGTGGCTACACCTTC	CASSSGGGYTF
TRBD2	TRBV6-5	TRBJ2-3	NA	TGTGCCAGCAGTTACTCGGTACTAGCGGGAGTCAGTACGCAGTATTTT	CASSYSVLAGVSTQYF
NA	TRBV5-4	TRBJ2-5	once	TGTGCCAGCAGCTTTTTTCCCCGAGAGACCCAGTACTTC	CASSFFPRETQYF
TRBD1	TRBV5-1	TRBJ1-1	once	TGCGCCAGCAGCTTGGTGGGGACAGGGGCGGGGGGCACTGAAGCTTTCTTT	CASSLVGTGAGGTEAFF
TRBD1	TRBV7-9	TRBJ1-1	NA	TGTGCCAGCAGCCCCTGGACAGGGATGAACACTGAAGCTTTCTTT	CASSPWTGMNTEAFF
NA	TRBV6-5	TRBJ2-7	NA	TGTGCCAGCAGGCACGTCCACGAGCAGTACTTC	CASRHVHEQYF
TRBD1	TRBV19	TRBJ1-1	NA	TGTGCCACCCGAGGGCCTAGAGGGGACAGCTCACCGAACACTGAAGCTTTCTTT	CATRGPRGDSSPNTEAFF
TRBD1	TRBV5-1	TRBJ1-1	few	TGCGCCAGCAGCTTGGTACAGGGGTCGAACACTGAAGCTTTCTTT	CASSLVQGSNTEAFF
NA	TRBV6-5	TRBJ2-2	NA	TGTGCCAGCAGTTACTCGACCACCGGGGAGCTGTTTTTT	CASSYSTTGELFF
NA	TRBV29-1	TRBJ1-5	NA	TGCAGCGCCCGGACTGGAAGCAATCAGCCCCAGCATTTT	CSARTGSNQPQHF
TRBD1	TRBV11-3	TRBJ2-7	NA	TGTGCCAGCAGCCCACCGGGACAGGGGTACGAGCAGTACTTC	CASSPPGQGYEQYF
NA	TRBV10-3	TRBJ2-7	NA	TGTGCCATCAGTGACGTTGGACGGTTAGCCTACGAGCAGTACTTC	CAISDVGRLAYEQYF
NA	TRBV6-6	TRBJ1-1	once	TGTGCCAGCAGGGACCAAGTAAACACTGAAGCTTTCTTT	CASRDQVNTEAFF
TRBD1	TRBV25-1	TRBJ1-2	NA	TGTGCCAGCAGTGGGCCTTCGGACAGGGGAAACTATGGCTACACCTTC	CASSGPSDRGNYGYTF
NA	TRBV7-9	TRBJ2-7	few	TGTGCCAGCAGCCCGTACAGAGCCTACGAGCAGTACTTC	CASSPYRAYEQYF